This entry concerns a single TCR beta chain. The target of this receptor is not known. Within one base of it there is no much larger clone, and no base qualities were kept. Systemically healthy Caucasian individuals from Russia, some 38 in total and aged about 6 to 90 years, were included as donors. About 10 milliliters of peripheral blood were collected from each donor into EDTA-treated Vacutainer tubes. Ficoll-Paque density-gradient centrifugation was used to isolate PBMCs, with at least 7 million per sample. Trizol reagent was used to extract total RNA from PBMCs, with at least 6 micrograms per sample. For every donor, an aliquot of PBMCs went through flow cytometry to measure the percentages of naive CD45RAhigh/CD27high T cells. This sample was taken from a study of blood T cells in healthy people across ages (dated by TCRdb to about 2015). About the full investigation: Template switching captured roughly one uniquely barcoded TCR beta cDNA molecule per two T cells in model experiments. The study measured age-related changes in TCR beta repertoire diversity using deep sequencing normalized with unique cDNA molecular identifiers. The donors were split into four age groups: young (average approximately 16 years), middle-aged (39), aged (approximately 60) and long-lived (about 82). Donors of different ages were randomly distributed across sequencing lanes to avoid experimental bias. Using the same blood draw, the study looked at two additional independent replicas of 1 million unique cDNA reads for two donors, one aged 18 to 29 and the other aged 80 or older.

Library method: 5' RACE. A second PCR of roughly 6 to 11 cycles was run with a J-beta primer mix and a sample-barcoded 5' primer. Each TCR beta cDNA molecule received a unique molecular identifier from a template-switch 5' adaptor carrying 12 random nucleotides. At least 2.5 million CDR3-containing paired-end reads were obtained from each sample. First-strand cDNA synthesis was performed from all RNA using the Mint cDNA synthesis kit, with priming by a TRBC-specific oligonucleotide. After uracil-DNA glycosylase treatment, a first 18-cycle PCR used universal primers M1SS and BC2_uni_R on all cDNA. Concerning the study's data processing: Normalization of each sample was performed by random selection of 1 million high-quality reads, each carrying a distinct molecular identifier. Instead of being binned into consensus sequences, reads that shared molecular identifiers were thrown out. CDR3 identification, clonotype clustering and error correction used MiTCR with a Q25 quality threshold and the strictest error-elimination algorithm. A nonparametric unseen species model with Euler transformation was used to estimate a lower bound on total TCR beta diversity. TCRdb reran the public reads through fastp at Q25 and MiXCR, keeping productive beta chains. Rows matching on CDR3 protein sequence are summarized as one entry with the most common DNA and genes. The V and J calls were not made by the authors but by TCRdb's processing. Here the sample has fewer than 2,000,000 distinct CDR3 sequences; 30% to 40% occur a single time. Of the sample, 23% falls within the top ten clones.

CDR1 LNHDA and CDR2 SQIVND were looked up in the germline V gene (reference sequence). Trimmed from V: 3 bases; trimmed from J: 9 bases; junction bases lacking a gene match: 9. The CDR3, cysteine through phenylalanine, is 15 amino acids long. Kept here is only the CDR3 DNA, which spans 45 bases and is read in frame from base 1. Overall study results and their limits: Because profiling used bulk unsorted PBMCs, naive and antigen-experienced compartments could not be compared conclusively. The CMV infection status of donors was not known, potentially confounding age-related changes in expanded clonotypes. As age increased, observed TCR beta diversity per million T cells dropped in a roughly linear way, and a significant reduction was already evident by age about 40. The long-lived group showed more naive CD4+ T cells, fewer expanded clones and increased TCR diversity than the aged group, suggesting age selection. Estimates of total diversity based on one million sequenced T cells were considered lower bounds and underestimates. The percentage of naive T cells measured by flow cytometry correlated strongly with observed TCR beta diversity.

The chain is made from TRBV19 and TRBJ2-1; 9 of the junction bases match TRBD1. The sequence came from a human donor in good health. Sequences were obtained from blood. The bases read TGTGCCAGTAGTATCGGGACAGGGTCAACGGGTGAGCAGTTCTTC. This translates into CASSIGTGSTGEQFF.